The 16 T cell receptor beta chains given below trace back to one sample, sequenced in a study of monozygotic twins with inflammatory bowel disease. One entry per CDR3 protein, without DNA, is what TCRdb gives after re-calling the 5' RACE reads. The listing records approximately 380,000 distinct CDR3 sequences. Input material: blood. The receptor source for this set is a human donor with ulcerative colitis or Crohn's disease, or a healthy co-twin of an affected twin (not recorded which).

The chain combines TRBV7-2 with TRBJ2-3; TCRdb's D call, TRBD1, is unchecked because there is no DNA. This CDR3 region has 11 residues. Germline CDR1 reads SGHTA; CDR2 reads FQGNSA. The CDR3 sequence: CASSPPGTQYF. Supplemented by reference TRBV7-2 and TRBJ2-3, the full variable domain reads GAGVSQSPSNKVTEKGKDVELRCDPISGHTALYWYRQSLGQGLEFLIYFQGNSAPDKSGLPSDRFSAERTGGSVSTLTIQRTQQEDSAVYLCASSPPGTQYFGPGTRLTVL.

This sequence joins TRBV7-2 and TRBJ2-5; the D call of TRBD2 rests on TCRdb alone, since no DNA is present to check it. In germline, CDR1 is SGHTA, CDR2 FQGNSA. CDR3 length equals 16 residues. The CDR3 region is CASSLYQRGPQETQYF.

This chain connects TRBV10-3 to TRBJ2-4; TCRdb reports TRBD1, a call that lacks DNA to check it against. The CDR3 loop spans 15 amino acids. Germline loops: CDR1 ENHRY, CDR2 SYGVKD. The CDR3 sequence: CAISDSGTGGRIQYF.

The gene calls are TRBV6-1 and TRBJ2-7. Germline CDR1 reads MNHNS; CDR2 reads SASEGT. This CDR3 spans 15 amino acids. The CDR3 spells CASSEAPAPSYEQYF.

The chain uses TRBV7-3 and TRBJ2-1; TCRdb indicates TRBD1, and absent DNA this call remains unverified. The V gene's germline CDR1 is SGHTA and CDR2 FQGTGA. The CDR3 has 14 residues. The CDR3 region is CASSPRQGSDEQFF.

The CDR3 here is CASSQDGGVQETQYF. The chain recombines TRBV4-3 with TRBJ2-5; TCRdb's assignment of TRBD1 cannot be checked, as there is no DNA. The CDR3 is made up of 15 amino acids. CDR1 and CDR2 from the germline V gene are LGHNA and YSLEER.

This chain connects TRBV5-4 to TRBJ1-1; TCRdb's D gene call, TRBD1, goes unchecked for lack of DNA. Germline values: CDR1 SGHNT, CDR2 YYREEE (reference sequence). This CDR3 spans 15 amino acids. The CDR3 reads CASSVYRGGNTEAFF.

V is TRBV5-1 and J is TRBJ2-5. This CDR3 is built from 12 residues. Per the germline V gene, CDR1 is SGHRS and CDR2 is YFSETQ. CDR3 sequence: CASSLAQETQYF.

This chain uses TRBV28 with TRBJ2-2; no DNA is available, so the TRBD2 call from TCRdb remains unchecked. The V gene's germline CDR1 is MDHEN and CDR2 SYDVKM. The CDR3 is made up of 15 amino acids. This CDR3 reads CASSLGTSGTGELFF. Together with reference TRBV28 and TRBJ2-2, the CDR3 gives the full variable domain: DVKVTQSSRYLVKRTGEKVFLECVQDMDHENMFWYRQDPGLGLRLIYFSYDVKMKEKGDIPEGYSVSREKKERFSLILESASTNQTSMYLCASSLGTSGTGELFFGEGSRLTVL.

The rearrangement uses TRBV7-9 and TRBJ1-1; with no DNA, the TCRdb D assignment of TRBD1 cannot be verified. The CDR3 totals 16 residues. Looked up from germline, CDR1 is SEHNR and CDR2 is FQNEAQ (reference sequence). CDR3 amino acids: CASSLVAGTGGTEAFF.

This chain connects TRBV6-1 to TRBJ1-1. Germline V lookup: CDR1 MNHNS, CDR2 SASEGT. This CDR3 has 15 amino acids. The CDR3: CASTVYPEQNTEAFF.

CDR3 region: CSARGGRLAGGRAEQYF. V is TRBV20-1 and J is TRBJ2-7; TCRdb selects TRBD2, and the lack of DNA leaves this call unchecked. The CDR3 runs to 17 residues. CDR1 is DFQATT, CDR2 SNEGSKA, per germline (reference sequence).

The rearrangement links TRBV18 to TRBJ1-1; no DNA is available, so the TRBD1 call from TCRdb remains unchecked. This CDR3 spans 14 amino acids. Per the germline V gene, CDR1 is KGHSH and CDR2 is LQKENI. The CDR3: CASSVGTEYTEAFF. Combining the CDR3 with reference TRBV18 and TRBJ1-1 gives the whole variable domain NAGVMQNPRHLVRRRGQEARLRCSPMKGHSHVYWYRQLPEEGLKFMVYLQKENIIDESGMPKERFSAEFPKEGPSILRIQQVVRGDSAAYFCASSVGTEYTEAFFGQGTRLTVV.

The chain is built from TRBV9 and TRBJ2-1. The CDR3 runs to 12 residues. CDR1 is SGDLS, CDR2 YYNGEE, per germline. CDR3 residues: CASSAGDNEQFF. The variable domain in full, with the rest retrieved from reference TRBV9 and TRBJ2-1, is DSGVTQTPKHLITATGQRVTLRCSPRSGDLSVYWYQQSLDQGLQFLIQYYNGEERAKGNILERFSAQQFPDLHSELNLSSLELGDSALYFCASSAGDNEQFFGPGTRLTVL.

The chain couples TRBV7-3 to TRBJ2-3; TCRdb proposes TRBD1, but this gene call is untestable without DNA. Germline assignment: CDR1 SGHTA and CDR2 FQGTGA. This CDR3 spans 15 amino acids. CDR3 sequence: CASSLLGQTTDTQYF.

The chain combines TRBV27 with TRBJ2-5; TCRdb calls TRBD2, which cannot be checked without DNA. Germline-derived CDR1 and CDR2 are MNHEY and SMNVEV (reference sequence). This CDR3 region has 15 residues. The CDR3 protein is CASSAGLAGVETQYF.